The TCR beta chain described here comes from a study of CD8 T cells in ankylosing spondylitis (dated by TCRdb to 2016 to 2017). As for the study more broadly: The study profiled T cell receptor beta repertoires in healthy donors and ankylosing spondylitis patients to find disease-linked TCR variants. The whole study cohort included 95 to 130 healthy donors and 25 ankylosing spondylitis patients. Peripheral blood was sampled, and synovial fluid was additionally collected from ankylosing spondylitis patients. The full study reports these points: The disease-linked clones had a CD8+ phenotype and were found at relatively low frequencies in peripheral blood. The disease-linked clones were reported as significantly enriched in matched synovial fluid samples from ankylosing spondylitis patients. A TCR beta motif made up of several highly homologous amino acid variants appeared to be characteristic of blood from ankylosing spondylitis patients. Some of the motif variants had been reported before in the synovial fluid and blood of reactive arthritis patients, a finding that suggests common disease-initiation mechanisms.

This clonotype was observed many times. Its antigen remains undetermined. Base qualities are not recorded, but no much larger clone differs from it by a single base. The sequencing machine was an Illumina HiSeq 2500. Quantitative 5'-RACE with molecular barcodes was used to prepare TCR beta libraries. The authors' analysis ran thus. A new computational method based on a probabilistic model of VDJ rearrangement was used to identify disease-linked TCR variants. TCRdb applied fastp at Q25 and MiXCR to the public reads, then kept only in-frame beta chains. One record per CDR3 amino acid sequence lists the most common genes and DNA. It is TCRdb's table, rather than the study itself, that gives the V and J calls and clone size. Here the sample has around 180,000 distinct CDR3 sequences; over 10% occur a single time. The leading ten clones occupy roughly 11% of the sample. The CDR3 starts with the cysteine, ends with the phenylalanine, and has 10 residues. Only the CDR3 region is kept as DNA, spanning 30 bases read in frame from base 1. From the germline V gene, CDR1 is MNHNS and CDR2 is SASEGT. V is shortened by 2 bases, J by 11 bases, and the region joining them spans 6 bases.

Sequencing was carried out using blood, either unsorted or a sorted T cell fraction (not recorded which). The clonotype was recovered from a female donor with ankylosing spondylitis or in good health (not recorded which). The chain links TRBV6-1 with TRBJ1-2; there is no confident call for the D gene. The nucleotides are TGTGCCAGCAGTGAATCCGGGTACACCTTC. Its protein product is CASSESGYTF.